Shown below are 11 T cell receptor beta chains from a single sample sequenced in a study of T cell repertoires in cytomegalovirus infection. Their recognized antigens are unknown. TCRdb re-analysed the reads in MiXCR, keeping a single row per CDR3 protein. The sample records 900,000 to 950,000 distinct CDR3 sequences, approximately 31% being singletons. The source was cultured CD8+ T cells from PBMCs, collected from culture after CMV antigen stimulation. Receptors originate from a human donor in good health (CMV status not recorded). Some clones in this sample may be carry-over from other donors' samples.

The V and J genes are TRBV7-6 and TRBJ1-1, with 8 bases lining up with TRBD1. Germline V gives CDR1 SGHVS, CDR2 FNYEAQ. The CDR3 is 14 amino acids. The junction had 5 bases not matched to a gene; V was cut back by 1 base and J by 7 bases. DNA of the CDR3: TGTGCCAGCAGCTTAGGGACAGGGTACGGTGAAGCTTTCTTT. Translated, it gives CASSLGTGYGEAFF.

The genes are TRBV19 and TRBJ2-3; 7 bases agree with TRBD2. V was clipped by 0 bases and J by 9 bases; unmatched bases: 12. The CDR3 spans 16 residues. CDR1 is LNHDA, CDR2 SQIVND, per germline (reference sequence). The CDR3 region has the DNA TGTGCCAGTAGTATAGAGGGACTACCGGGGGAGGGCACGCAGTATTTT. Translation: CASSIEGLPGEGTQYF.

The CDR3 sequence: CASSQELAGRTDTQYF. As DNA, the CDR3 is TGCGCCAGCAGCCAAGAACTAGCGGGGCGAACAGATACGCAGTATTTT. This sequence joins TRBV4-3 and TRBJ2-3, with 10 bases aligning to TRBD2. Trimming removed 0 bases from V and 3 bases from J; junction bases left unmatched: 3. Germline CDR1 reads LGHNA; CDR2 reads YSLEER. The length of the CDR3 is 16 residues.

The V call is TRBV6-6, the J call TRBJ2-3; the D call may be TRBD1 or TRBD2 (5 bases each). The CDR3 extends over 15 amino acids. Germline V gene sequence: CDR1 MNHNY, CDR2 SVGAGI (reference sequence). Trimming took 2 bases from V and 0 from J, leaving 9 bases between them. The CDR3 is CASSYGDGSTDTQYF. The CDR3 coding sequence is TGTGCCAGCAGTTACGGGGACGGAAGCACAGATACGCAGTATTTT.

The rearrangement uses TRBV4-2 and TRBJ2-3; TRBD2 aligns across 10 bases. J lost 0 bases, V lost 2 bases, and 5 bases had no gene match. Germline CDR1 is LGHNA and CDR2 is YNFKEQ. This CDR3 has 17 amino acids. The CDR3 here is CASSQSPLAGSTDTQYF. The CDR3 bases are TGTGCCAGCAGCCAATCCCCACTAGCGGGGAGCACAGATACGCAGTATTTT.

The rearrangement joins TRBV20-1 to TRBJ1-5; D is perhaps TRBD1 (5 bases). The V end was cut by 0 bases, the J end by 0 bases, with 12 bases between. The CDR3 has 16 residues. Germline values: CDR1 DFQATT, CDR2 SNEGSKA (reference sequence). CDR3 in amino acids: CSAREDTFISNQPQHF. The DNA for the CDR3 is TGCAGTGCTAGAGAGGACACCTTCATTAGCAATCAGCCCCAGCATTTT.

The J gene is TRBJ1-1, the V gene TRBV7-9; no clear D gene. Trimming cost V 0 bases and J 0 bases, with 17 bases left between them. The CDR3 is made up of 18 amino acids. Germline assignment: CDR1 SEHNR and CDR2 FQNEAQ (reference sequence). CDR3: CASSLAPFFGRLNTEAFF. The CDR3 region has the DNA TGTGCCAGCAGCTTAGCCCCCTTTTTTGGCAGATTGAACACTGAAGCTTTCTTT. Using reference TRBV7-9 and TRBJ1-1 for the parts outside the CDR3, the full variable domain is DTGVSQNPRHKITKRGQNVTFRCDPISEHNRLYWYRQTLGQGPEFLTYFQNEAQLEKSRLLSDRFSAERPKGSFSTLEIQRTEQGDSAMYLCASSLAPFFGRLNTEAFFGQGTRLTVV.

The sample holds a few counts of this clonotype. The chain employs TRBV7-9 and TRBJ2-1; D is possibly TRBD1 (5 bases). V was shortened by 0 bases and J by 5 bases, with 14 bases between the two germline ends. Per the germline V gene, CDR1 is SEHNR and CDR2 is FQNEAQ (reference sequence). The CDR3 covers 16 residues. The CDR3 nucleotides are TGTGCCAGCAGCTTAGCGCTTGTGGGGCCAGACAATGAGCAGTTCTTC. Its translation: CASSLALVGPDNEQFF.

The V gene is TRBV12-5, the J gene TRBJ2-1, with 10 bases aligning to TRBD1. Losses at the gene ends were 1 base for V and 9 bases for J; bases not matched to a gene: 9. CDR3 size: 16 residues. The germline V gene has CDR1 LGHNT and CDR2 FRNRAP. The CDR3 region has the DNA TGTGCTAGTGGTTTGGCCGACAGGGGGCTATTTGGTGAGCAGTTCTTC. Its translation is CASGLADRGLFGEQFF. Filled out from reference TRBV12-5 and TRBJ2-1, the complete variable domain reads DARVTQTPRHKVTEMGQEVTMRCQPILGHNTVFWYRQTMMQGLELLAYFRNRAPLDDSGMPKDRFSAEMPDATLATLKIQPSEPRDSAVYFCASGLADRGLFGEQFFGPGTRLTVL.

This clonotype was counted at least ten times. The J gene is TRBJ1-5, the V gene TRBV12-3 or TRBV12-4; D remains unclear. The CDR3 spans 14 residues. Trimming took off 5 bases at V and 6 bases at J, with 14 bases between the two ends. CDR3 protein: CASSLSRVVQPQHF. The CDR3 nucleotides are TGTGCCAGCAGTCTTTCTAGGGTCGTTCAGCCCCAGCATTTT.

CDR3 sequence: CASRDPDSLNTEAFF. The CDR3 DNA reads TGTGCCAGCAGAGACCCGGACAGCTTGAACACTGAAGCTTTCTTT. The chain is built from TRBV2 and TRBJ1-1, with a tentative D call TRBD1 (6 bases). The CDR3 consists of 15 residues. The V end lost 6 bases, the J end lost 0 bases, and 14 bases lay between the germline ends. Germline values: CDR1 SNHLY, CDR2 FYNNEI.